This T cell receptor beta chain came from a study of cytomegalovirus exposure and HLA in healthy donors. Points from the study as a whole: Reports indicated that the classifier achieved high specificity and sensitivity in diagnosing cytomegalovirus status. A missense DCLRE1C variant was associated with V- and J-gene trimming of TCR beta chains in a later analysis, and an independent cohort replicated the association. At a 0.05 false discovery rate, a later analysis found 18,000 or so TCR beta sequences to be associated with HLA alleles.

The CDR3 length is 15 residues. Per germline, CDR1 PRHDT and CDR2 FYEKMQ (reference sequence). V lost 3 bases to trimming and J lost 1 base; unmatched junction nucleotides: 5. Points on this clone: Its matching antigen is unknown.

13 Jbeta primers and 60 Vbeta primers were used for the PCR. Here immunoSEQ multiplex PCR was the method, and the copy in TCRdb shows in-frame clones only, minus some. The table has about 150,000 clones, about four fifths seen once. At sampling all donors were nominally healthy, likely with unrecorded immune exposures. The chain couples TRBV13 to TRBJ2-5, with TRBD1 matching 7 bases. Sequencing was done on a sample of PBMCs. The receptor was isolated from a man aged 25 to 40 in good health and CMV-seropositive. The CDR3 nucleotides are TGTGCCAGCAGCTTCGGGACAGCCCCCCAAGAGACCCAGTACTTC. Protein sequence: CASSFGTAPQETQYF.